This T cell receptor beta chain is from a study of cytomegalovirus exposure and HLA in healthy donors. As concerns this clone: Its matching antigen is unknown.

General study findings and limits: TCR beta chains associated with HLA were, in a later analysis, more clonally expanded than equally common others. When analyzed later, a missense DCLRE1C variant was found to be linked to TCR beta V- and J-gene trimming.

Trimming removed 1 base from V and 3 bases from J, with 9 bases in between. The CDR3 length is 14 residues. From germline, CDR1 is SGHTA and CDR2 FQGNSA. Regarding donors, all were healthy bone marrow donors. The PCR made use of 60 Vbeta and 13 Jbeta primers. TCRdb's copy holds only in-frame clones and misses some; the assay was immunoSEQ multiplex PCR. There are roughly 100,000 clones in the sample; roughly three quarters occur only once, and roughly 3.2% lies in the top ten. Sequencing was done on a sample of PBMCs. The chain is built from TRBV7-2 and TRBJ1-2, with a possible D match to TRBD1 (6 bases). The sequence was obtained from a man aged 25-40 years in good health and CMV-seronegative. The CDR3 reads CASSLVAGDYGYTF. In DNA, the CDR3 is TGTGCCAGCAGCTTAGTGGCAGGGGACTATGGCTACACCTTC.